The 5 T cell receptor beta chains listed next were all sequenced from one sample in a study of T cells in Graves' hyperthyroidism and ophthalmopathy. RNA transcripts served as the template for amplifying TCR beta CDR3 regions. Carried out on the TCR CDR3, a first-round RT-PCR used the HTBI primer set. Via MiXCR, TCRdb re-called the multiplex PCR reads, giving one row per CDR3 protein. The sample holds a few hundred thousand distinct CDR3 sequences; roughly a sixth are singletons and the top ten take 40% to 65%. The material sequenced was blood. Source of these receptors: a woman aged 50 to 60 with Graves' hyperthyroidism.

This clonotype was observed a single time. At one end the junction does not follow the germline gene, possibly because of a read error. The chain employs TRBV12-3 or TRBV12-4 and TRBJ2-7; 8 nucleotides line up with TRBD2. This CDR3 is 13 amino acids long. The CDR3 DNA reads as TGTGCCAGCACCTCGGGGGGGTTGTACGGGCAGTACTTC. Translated, it gives CASTSGGLYGQYF.

The sample holds many counts of this clonotype. The chain carries TRBV5-1 and TRBJ2-3; TRBD2 matches 10 bases. The CDR3 extends over 15 amino acids. Trimming took 4 bases from V and 6 from J; bases not matched to a gene: 8. Germline V CDR1 and CDR2: SGHRS, YFSETQ. The CDR3 region is CASSLWTSGSDTQYF. Here the CDR3 DNA reads TGCGCCAGCAGCCTTTGGACTAGCGGCTCGGATACGCAGTATTTT. Looking up the rest from reference TRBV5-1 and TRBJ2-3 gives the full variable domain: KAGVTQTPRYLIKTRGQQVTLSCSPISGHRSVSWYQQTPGQGLQFLFEYFSETQRNKGNFPGRFSGRQFSNSRSEMNVSTLELGDSALYLCASSLWTSGSDTQYFGPGTRLTVL.

The gene calls are TRBV2 and TRBJ1-1, with D uncertain. Looked up from germline, CDR1 is SNHLY and CDR2 is FYNNEI. This CDR3 spans 12 amino acids. V lost 7 bases to trimming and J lost 6 bases, with 12 bases between them. CDR3 DNA: TGTGCCAGCAAATTAAGGTTCTCTGAAGCTTTCTTT. It specifies CASKLRFSEAFF.

This clonotype came up a few times. The CDR3 bases are TGCGCCAGCAGCCCCAACCGGGACAGCCAGACAAGCTACGAGCAGTACTTC. Amino acids: CASSPNRDSQTSYEQYF. This chain uses TRBV4-1 with TRBJ2-7; 7 bases agree with TRBD1. Germline V lookup: CDR1 MGHRA, CDR2 YSYEKL. This CDR3 comprises 17 residues. The ends lost 4 bases at V and 3 bases at J; junction bases unmatched: 15.

V gene TRBV20-1 combines with J gene TRBJ1-5; the D gene is possibly TRBD1 (5 bases). The CDR3 is 16 amino acids. Between the trimmed V and J ends, which lost 5 bases and 3 bases, there was a span of 20 bases. CDR1 is DFQATT, CDR2 SNEGSKA, per germline (reference sequence). In DNA form, the CDR3 reads TGCAGTGCTTCTCCTAGGGCAGGGTTCAACAATCAGCCCCAGCATTTT. It yields the protein CSASPRAGFNNQPQHF.